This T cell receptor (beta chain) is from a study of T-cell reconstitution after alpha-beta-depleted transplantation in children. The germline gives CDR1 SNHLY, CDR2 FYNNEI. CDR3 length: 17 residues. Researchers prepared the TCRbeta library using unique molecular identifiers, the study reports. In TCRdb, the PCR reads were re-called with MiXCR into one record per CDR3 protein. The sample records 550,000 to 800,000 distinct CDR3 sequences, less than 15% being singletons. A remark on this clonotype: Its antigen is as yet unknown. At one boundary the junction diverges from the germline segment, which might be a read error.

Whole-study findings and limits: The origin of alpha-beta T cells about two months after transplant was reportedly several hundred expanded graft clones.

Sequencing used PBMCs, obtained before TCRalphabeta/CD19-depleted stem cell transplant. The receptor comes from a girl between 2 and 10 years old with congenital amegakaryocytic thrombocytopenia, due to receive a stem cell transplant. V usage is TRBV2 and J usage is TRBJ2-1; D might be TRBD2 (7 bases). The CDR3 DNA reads TGTGCCAGCAGGGCGACTAGCCAAAGGGGGTTGGGCAATGAGCAGCTCTTC. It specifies CASRATSQRGLGNEQLF.